These 27 T cell receptor beta chains came from one sample sequenced in a study of T cell changes during pregnancy in multiple sclerosis. The data were produced by immunoSEQ multiplex PCR, yet TCRdb's version contains in-frame clones alone and is incomplete. The data contain fewer than 60,000 clones, 91% of them seen just once; the ten biggest clones take up about a tenth. The source material was CD8+ T cells from peripheral blood mononuclear cells, sampled after pregnancy. Receptor source: a female donor with multiple sclerosis, enrolled in a pregnancy study.

DNA of the CDR3: TGTGCCAGCAGCTTGGTTTTCGTTGGGGGCCCAAACAATGAGCAGTTCTTC. Its protein product is CASSLVFVGGPNNEQFF. The chain employs TRBV5-4 and TRBJ2-1; D is perhaps TRBD1 (6 bases). This CDR3 contains 17 residues. CDR1 is SGHNT, CDR2 YYREEE, per germline (reference sequence). V gave up 0 bases and J gave up 5 bases, with 18 bases separating them.

This clone appeared a few times. The chain recombines TRBV7-9 with TRBJ1-1, with TRBD1 as a possible D gene (6 bases). CDR3 length: 14 residues. The germline V and J ends were trimmed by 5 bases and 3 bases, with 13 bases remaining between them. Germline CDR1 reads SEHNR; CDR2 reads FQNEAQ (reference sequence). CDR3 bases: TGTGCCAGCAGCCCACTAACAGGGCACACTGAAGCTTTCTTT. This encodes CASSPLTGHTEAFF.

The V call is TRBV15, the J call TRBJ2-7; 8 nucleotides match TRBD1. The CDR3 extends over 15 amino acids. The V and J ends lost 3 bases and 5 bases, in that order; junction bases with no gene match: 9. CDR1 and CDR2 from the germline V gene are LNHNV and YYDKDF (reference sequence). Here the CDR3 reads CATSRRTGNADEQYF. CDR3 DNA: TGTGCCACCAGCAGGAGGACAGGGAACGCGGACGAGCAGTACTTC.

This chain joins TRBV28 and TRBJ2-4; 9 positions match TRBD1. J lost 10 bases, V lost 4 bases, and 8 bases had no gene match. CDR1 MDHEN and CDR2 SYDVKM come from the germline V gene. This CDR3 comprises 14 residues. This CDR3 reads CASSSSGGTGIQYF. The DNA for the CDR3 is TGTGCCAGCAGTTCGTCCGGGGGGACAGGGATTCAGTACTTC.

The rearrangement uses TRBV5-4 and TRBJ1-1; D is possibly TRBD1 (5 bases). V lost 4 bases and J 0 bases, leaving 16 bases between the germline ends. There are 16 residues in the CDR3. Looked up from germline, CDR1 is SGHNT and CDR2 is YYREEE (reference sequence). The CDR3 DNA is TGTGCCAGCAGCCCCCGGGGGACCCCGATGAACACTGAAGCTTTCTTT. Translating gives CASSPRGTPMNTEAFF.

This rearrangement joins TRBV7-9 to TRBJ2-1; 7 positions agree with TRBD1. Germline loops: CDR1 SEHNR, CDR2 FQNEAQ (reference sequence). This CDR3 has 14 residues. The junction had 10 bases not matched to a gene; V was cut back by 4 bases and J by 10 bases. The CDR3 DNA reads TGTGCCAGCAGCTCCCCGACAGGGTATGTGGAGCAGTTCTTC. It yields the protein CASSSPTGYVEQFF.

V usage is TRBV13 and J usage is TRBJ2-1, with TRBD2 matching over 10 bases. CDR1 is PRHDT, CDR2 FYEKMQ, per germline (reference sequence). V lost 3 bases, J lost 5 bases, and 4 bases stayed unmatched. The CDR3 contains 15 residues. The CDR3 loop reads CASSLYTSGDNEQFF. CDR3 nucleotide sequence: TGTGCCAGCAGCTTGTATACTAGCGGGGACAATGAGCAGTTCTTC.

In its sample, this clone was seen once. This rearrangement joins TRBV6-5 to TRBJ1-1; D unclear. CDR3 length equals 15 residues. The V gene lost 0 bases and the J gene lost 4 bases, with 12 bases spanning the gap. Germline CDR1 reads MNHEY; CDR2 reads SVGAGI. The CDR3 DNA reads TGTGCCAGCAGTTACTCGATTGACGGGGTCACTGAAGCTTTCTTT. It encodes CASSYSIDGVTEAFF.

In its sample, this clone ranks as medium-sized (0.01 to 0.1%). The genes are TRBV7-4 and TRBJ2-1; 9 bases fit TRBD2. The CDR3 runs to 16 residues. Germline CDR1 and CDR2: SGHVT and SQSDAQ. J gave up 5 bases and V 5 bases, and 10 bases lay outside the gene matches. The CDR3 sequence: CASSPPLAGLNNEQFF. CDR3 in DNA: TGTGCCAGCAGCCCGCCACTAGCGGGCCTTAACAATGAGCAGTTCTTC. Complete variable domain (other parts from reference TRBV7-4 and TRBJ2-1): GAGVSQSPRYKVAKRGRDVALRCDSISGHVTLYWYRQTLGQGSEVLTYSQSDAQRDKSGRPSGRFSAERPERSVSTLKIQRTEQGDSAVYLCASSPPLAGLNNEQFFGPGTRLTVL.

The rearrangement joins TRBV29-1 to TRBJ2-7, with D perhaps matching TRBD2 (7 bases). Germline values: CDR1 SQVTM, CDR2 ANQGSEA. The CDR3 spans 13 residues. Trimming stripped 2 bases from V and 6 bases from J, with 14 bases between. The CDR3 DNA reads as TGCAGCGTTGAATTTGGGGGGGCAGTCGAGCAGTACTTC. It yields the protein CSVEFGGAVEQYF.

The chain employs TRBV13 and TRBJ2-1, with D maybe TRBD1 (6 bases). The germline V and J ends were trimmed by 5 bases and 7 bases, with 12 bases remaining between them. Germline V lookup: CDR1 PRHDT, CDR2 FYEKMQ (reference sequence). CDR3 length: 13 amino acids. The CDR3: CASSKTGPNEQFF. CDR3 DNA sequence: TGTGCCAGCAGCAAAACAGGGCCGAATGAGCAGTTCTTC.

CDR3: CASSLAPGGATDTQYF. CDR3 coding DNA: TGTGCCAGCAGCTTAGCGCCGGGGGGGGCCACAGATACGCAGTATTTT. The chain uses TRBV7-8 and TRBJ2-3; 8 nucleotides match TRBD2. This CDR3 comprises 16 residues. Germline CDR1 SGHVS, CDR2 FQNEAQ. Trimming cost V 0 bases and J 2 bases; bases outside gene matches: 4.

The CDR3 DNA follows: TGCAGCGTGTCCGGGACAGGGAGCACCGGGGAGCTGTTTTTT. Amino acids: CSVSGTGSTGELFF. The genes are TRBV29-1 and TRBJ2-2, with 9 bases lining up with TRBD1. V shed 6 bases, J shed 4 bases, and the junction held 6 bases outside the gene matches. Germline V gene sequence: CDR1 SQVTM, CDR2 ANQGSEA. The length of the CDR3 is 14 residues.

The chain couples TRBV6-6 to TRBJ2-7; D gene ambiguous. The V gene's germline CDR1 is MNHNY and CDR2 SVGAGI (reference sequence). The CDR3 is 14 residues long. V dropped 4 bases and J dropped 0 bases, with 10 bases sitting between them. The CDR3 coding sequence is TGTGCCAGCAGTTCCAGAATCCACTCCTACGAGCAGTACTTC. Amino acid sequence: CASSSRIHSYEQYF.

The chain uses TRBV7-6 and TRBJ2-1, with D maybe TRBD1 (6 bases). Between the trimmed V and J ends, which lost 5 bases and 4 bases, there was a span of 12 bases. CDR3 length equals 14 residues. From germline, CDR1 is SGHVS and CDR2 FNYEAQ. The CDR3 loop is CASSTRQAYNEQFF. CDR3 bases: TGTGCCAGCAGCACCCGACAGGCTTACAATGAGCAGTTCTTC.

The rearrangement links TRBV5-6 to TRBJ1-2; TRBD1 aligns across 7 bases. CDR3 length: 13 residues. The germline CDR1 and CDR2 sequences are SGHDT and YYEEEE. Germline trimming cut 4 bases from V and 2 bases from J; bases unmatched to any gene: 2. DNA of the CDR3: TGTGCCAGCAGCCTGGACAGGAACTATGGCTACACCTTC. Protein: CASSLDRNYGYTF.

In this sample, this clone turned up a few times. The CDR3 is CASTVLKSTEAFF. In nucleotides, the CDR3 is TGTGCCAGCACCGTCTTAAAGAGCACTGAAGCTTTCTTT. V gene TRBV2 combines with J gene TRBJ1-1; D gene unclear. This CDR3 is 13 amino acids long. Germline CDR1 is SNHLY and CDR2 is FYNNEI. Trimming left V 7 bases short and J 4 bases short, with 13 bases between. The full variable domain, its missing parts supplied by reference TRBV2 and TRBJ1-1, is EPEVTQTPSHQVTQMGQEVILRCVPISNHLYFYWYRQILGQKVEFLVSFYNNEISEKSEIFDDQFSVERPDGSNFTLKIRSTKLEDSAMYFCASTVLKSTEAFFGQGTRLTVV.

This sequence joins TRBV7-9 and TRBJ1-4; D call uncertain. The length of the CDR3 is 13 residues. The ends were cut back, 1 base at V and 7 bases at J, with 7 bases in the middle. CDR1 and CDR2 from the germline V gene are SEHNR and FQNEAQ (reference sequence). The CDR3 sequence is CASSLGHREKLFF. The DNA of the CDR3 is TGTGCCAGCAGCTTAGGACACCGTGAAAAACTGTTTTTT.

The genes are TRBV5-1 and TRBJ2-7, with 9 bases fitting TRBD1. Germline values: CDR1 SGHRS, CDR2 YFSETQ. CDR3 length: 14 residues. V dropped 4 bases and J dropped 4; count of bases not matched to a gene: 6. CDR3 coding DNA: TGCGCCAGCAGCGCTGGGACAGGGAGTTACGAGCAGTACTTC. Translating gives CASSAGTGSYEQYF. Variable domain in full (rest from reference TRBV5-1 and TRBJ2-7): KAGVTQTPRYLIKTRGQQVTLSCSPISGHRSVSWYQQTPGQGLQFLFEYFSETQRNKGNFPGRFSGRQFSNSRSEMNVSTLELGDSALYLCASSAGTGSYEQYFGPGTRLTVT.

This clone turned up a few times. V is TRBV10-1 and J is TRBJ2-5; 7 bases are shared with TRBD1. The J segment lost 2 bases and the V segment lost 4 bases, leaving 7 bases of the junction unmatched. Germline CDR1 is WNHNN and CDR2 is SYGVQD (reference sequence). CDR3 size: 15 residues. For the CDR3, the DNA is TGCGCCAGCAGTGCGGACAGGACCGCTCAAGAGACCCAGTACTTC. It yields the protein CASSADRTAQETQYF.

The V call is TRBV27, the J call TRBJ1-2, with D possibly being TRBD1 (6 bases). Looked up from germline, CDR1 is MNHEY and CDR2 is SMNVEV (reference sequence). Trimming took 8 bases from V and 2 from J, leaving 15 bases between them. This CDR3 has 14 amino acids. The CDR3 region is CASGFGRGNYGYTF. The CDR3 bases are TGTGCCAGCGGGTTTGGCAGGGGCAACTATGGCTACACCTTC.

A note on this clone: One end of the junction fails to match germline, which may point to a read error. Here the CDR3 reads CASSTRDSNQSQHF. CDR3 in DNA: TGTGCCAGTAGTACTCGGGATTCTAATCAGTCCCAGCATTTT. The rearrangement joins TRBV19 to TRBJ1-5; no firm D call. The CDR3 runs to 14 residues. Looked up from germline, CDR1 is LNHDA and CDR2 is SQIVND (reference sequence).

This clone has only a few counts. This chain connects TRBV9 to TRBJ2-2, with 14 bases lining up with TRBD2. V gave up 4 bases and J gave up 1 base; unmatched junction bases: 3. The CDR3 spans 17 residues. From germline, CDR1 is SGDLS and CDR2 YYNGEE. CDR3 bases: TGTGCCAGCAGCTTCGGACTAGCGGGGGGGAACACCGGGGAGCTGTTTTTT. Translation: CASSFGLAGGNTGELFF.

The V gene is TRBV5-4, the J gene TRBJ1-2; 8 bases align to TRBD1. CDR1 is SGHNT and CDR2 is YYREEE in the germline V gene (reference sequence). CDR3 length: 15 amino acids. Trimming removed 4 bases from V and 4 bases from J; junction bases left unmatched: 9. In DNA form, the CDR3 reads TGTGCCAGCAGCCCCACGGACAGGGTGGCCTATGGCTACACCTTC. Translated, it gives CASSPTDRVAYGYTF.

The chain combines TRBV5-4 with TRBJ2-7; 8 bases align to TRBD1. This CDR3 region has 13 residues. J was trimmed by 7 bases and V by 3 bases; bases with no gene match: 6. Germline assignment: CDR1 SGHNT and CDR2 YYREEE (reference sequence). The CDR3 sequence is CASSYQGAGEQYF. CDR3 in DNA: TGTGCCAGCAGCTATCAGGGGGCAGGGGAGCAGTACTTC.

A word on this clone: The junction departs from germline at one end; a sequencing error may be responsible. This chain connects TRBV7-6 to TRBJ1-5; possibly TRBD1 for D (6 bases). Germline V lookup: CDR1 SGHVS, CDR2 FNYEAQ. The CDR3 has 15 amino acids. The CDR3 coding sequence is TGTGCCAGCAGCTTAGGGCCAGGGGAAGATCAGTCCCAGCATTTT. Protein sequence: CASSLGPGEDQSQHF.

The CDR3: CASYLGTANTGELFF. The CDR3 DNA is TGTGCCAGCTACCTGGGGACAGCGAACACCGGGGAGCTGTTTTTT. The chain joins TRBV7-9 to TRBJ2-2; 7 nucleotides agree with TRBD1. Germline V gene sequence: CDR1 SEHNR, CDR2 FQNEAQ (reference sequence). This CDR3 is 15 amino acids long. V lost 8 bases, J lost 0 bases, and 6 bases stayed unmatched.